Listed below are T cell receptor beta chains from one sample, sequenced in a study of cytomegalovirus exposure and HLA in healthy donors. Clones were sequenced by immunoSEQ multiplex PCR, and TCRdb holds only the in-frame ones, with some missing. The sample lists 150,000 or so clones; around 73% were seen once. What was sequenced was PBMCs. These receptors originate from a woman younger than 35 in good health and CMV-seronegative. Each CDR3 is given with its conserved first and last residue. D genes are given only for firm matches. Where a row states a size, it is once, few, many or the class of an expanded clone; other rows omit it.

clone_size: NA
v_call: TRBV5-4
j_call: TRBJ1-1
d_call: TRBD1
cdr3_nt: TGTGCCAGCAGCTTGGGGGGACAGCCTTTGAACACTGAAGCTTTCTTT
cdr3_aa: CASSLGGQPLNTEAFF

clone_size: NA
v_call: TRBV2
j_call: TRBJ2-1
d_call: NA
cdr3_nt: TGTGCCAGCAGAAATCAGGTGATGCAGCAGTTCTTC
cdr3_aa: CASRNQVMQQFF

clone_size: NA
v_call: TRBV7-6
j_call: TRBJ2-2
d_call: TRBD1
cdr3_nt: TGTGCCAGCAGCTTCCAGGGGACAGGGAACACCGGGGAGCTGTTTTTT
cdr3_aa: CASSFQGTGNTGELFF

clone_size: few
v_call: TRBV6-1
j_call: TRBJ2-5
d_call: NA
cdr3_nt: TGTGCCAGCAGTACGTACAGCGGAGAAGAGACCCAGTACTTC
cdr3_aa: CASSTYSGEETQYF

clone_size: NA
v_call: TRBV7-3
j_call: TRBJ1-3
d_call: TRBD1
cdr3_nt: TGTGCCAGCAGCTCGGGACAGAGAGCCTCTGGAAACACCATATATTTT
cdr3_aa: CASSSGQRASGNTIYF

clone_size: few
v_call: TRBV5-4
j_call: TRBJ1-1
d_call: TRBD1
cdr3_nt: TGTGCCAGCAGCAGAGGACAGGGAATTGAAGCTTTCTTT
cdr3_aa: CASSRGQGIEAFF

clone_size: NA
v_call: TRBV10-2
j_call: TRBJ2-7
d_call: NA
cdr3_nt: TGCGCCACCCGGAGAGTGACGGACAGACATGAGCAGTACTTC
cdr3_aa: CATRRVTDRHEQYF

clone_size: few
v_call: TRBV4-3
j_call: TRBJ2-7
d_call: TRBD1
cdr3_nt: TGCGCCAGCAGCCAGAGACAGGGATTCTCCTACGAGCAGTACTTC
cdr3_aa: CASSQRQGFSYEQYF

clone_size: NA
v_call: TRBV4-3
j_call: TRBJ2-4
d_call: NA
cdr3_nt: TGCGCCAGCAGCCAAAGTCCCGGTGGAGCCAAAAACATTCAGTACTTC
cdr3_aa: CASSQSPGGAKNIQYF

clone_size: NA
v_call: TRBV7-9
j_call: TRBJ2-7
d_call: NA
cdr3_nt: TGTGCCAGCAGCTTAGCCGCGGGGACGGGGTACGAGCAGTACTTC
cdr3_aa: CASSLAAGTGYEQYF

clone_size: NA
v_call: TRBV7-3
j_call: TRBJ2-2
d_call: NA
cdr3_nt: TGTGCCAGCAGCTTAACCCTCGTTCCCACCGGGGAGCTGTTTTTT
cdr3_aa: CASSLTLVPTGELFF

clone_size: NA
v_call: TRBV4-3
j_call: TRBJ2-1
d_call: NA
cdr3_nt: TGCGCCAGCAGCCAAGGAGGGAATGAGCAGTTCTTC
cdr3_aa: CASSQGGNEQFF

clone_size: NA
v_call: TRBV5-4
j_call: TRBJ1-2
d_call: NA
cdr3_nt: TGTGCCAGCAGCTTGGATCGGGGAACCTATGGCTACACCTTC
cdr3_aa: CASSLDRGTYGYTF

clone_size: NA
v_call: TRBV6-4
j_call: TRBJ2-2
d_call: TRBD1
cdr3_nt: TGTGCCAGCAGTGACTCGACAGGGGGCACCGGGGAGCTGTTTTTT
cdr3_aa: CASSDSTGGTGELFF

clone_size: NA
v_call: TRBV9
j_call: TRBJ2-1
d_call: TRBD2
cdr3_nt: TGTGCCAGCAGCCCTAGCGGGACTGTCTACAATGAGCAGTTCTTC
cdr3_aa: CASSPSGTVYNEQFF

clone_size: NA
v_call: TRBV10-3
j_call: TRBJ2-7
d_call: TRBD1
cdr3_nt: TGTGCCATCAGTGAGCCGGGACAGGGTTCCTACGAGCAGTACTTC
cdr3_aa: CAISEPGQGSYEQYF

clone_size: NA
v_call: TRBV27
j_call: TRBJ2-7
d_call: NA
cdr3_nt: TGTGCCAGCAGACCCCTCGGGACTGCCAGTTGGCAGTACTTC
cdr3_aa: CASRPLGTASWQYF

clone_size: NA
v_call: TRBV27
j_call: TRBJ2-7
d_call: TRBD2
cdr3_nt: TGTGCCAGCAGTCCCCGTGGTAGCGGGATGTCCTACGAGCAGTACTTC
cdr3_aa: CASSPRGSGMSYEQYF

clone_size: once
v_call: TRBV11-3
j_call: TRBJ2-5
d_call: NA
cdr3_nt: TGTGCCAGCAGCAAGGGTCCCAAGGACAGCCTTGAAGAGACCCAGTACTTC
cdr3_aa: CASSKGPKDSLEETQYF

clone_size: NA
v_call: TRBV4-2
j_call: TRBJ1-2
d_call: TRBD1
cdr3_nt: TGTGCCAGCAGCCAAGATGGGGGGACAGGGGATGGCTACACCTTC
cdr3_aa: CASSQDGGTGDGYTF

clone_size: NA
v_call: TRBV11-3
j_call: TRBJ2-7
d_call: TRBD1
cdr3_nt: TGTGCCAGCAGCTCGACAGGGGCCGAGCAGTACTTC
cdr3_aa: CASSSTGAEQYF

clone_size: NA
v_call: TRBV13
j_call: TRBJ2-5
d_call: NA
cdr3_nt: TGTGCCAGCAGCTTCACTAGCCCCGGGGGCCAGTACTTC
cdr3_aa: CASSFTSPGGQYF

clone_size: NA
v_call: TRBV6-6
j_call: TRBJ2-3
d_call: TRBD2
cdr3_nt: TGTGCCAGCAGTACTTATAGCGGGGCCAGCACAGATACGCAGTATTTT
cdr3_aa: CASSTYSGASTDTQYF

clone_size: NA
v_call: TRBV7-2
j_call: TRBJ2-2
d_call: NA
cdr3_nt: TGTGCCAGCAGCCTAGCGTGGAGGAACACCGGGGAGCTGTTTTTT
cdr3_aa: CASSLAWRNTGELFF

clone_size: NA
v_call: TRBV6-1
j_call: TRBJ1-2
d_call: TRBD1
cdr3_nt: TGTGCCAGCACTATGGGACAGTCGTATGGCTACACCTTC
cdr3_aa: CASTMGQSYGYTF

clone_size: NA
v_call: TRBV27
j_call: TRBJ1-5
d_call: NA
cdr3_nt: TGTGCCAGCAGTAGGTGGACAGACCAGCCCCAGCATTTT
cdr3_aa: CASSRWTDQPQHF

clone_size: NA
v_call: TRBV7-9
j_call: TRBJ2-1
d_call: TRBD2
cdr3_nt: TGTGCCAGCAGCTCTAAGGAGCGGGGGGGCTACAATGAGCAGTTCTTC
cdr3_aa: CASSSKERGGYNEQFF

clone_size: NA
v_call: TRBV11-3
j_call: TRBJ2-1
d_call: TRBD2
cdr3_nt: TGTGCCAGCGGACTAGGTCCGCTCTATGAGCAGTTCTTC
cdr3_aa: CASGLGPLYEQFF

clone_size: NA
v_call: TRBV5-6
j_call: TRBJ1-5
d_call: NA
cdr3_nt: TGTGCCAGCAGCTTTGTCGGGGGCAATCAGCCCCAGCATTTT
cdr3_aa: CASSFVGGNQPQHF

clone_size: NA
v_call: TRBV7-2
j_call: TRBJ2-1
d_call: NA
cdr3_nt: TGTGCCAGCAGCTTAGAGCTGAGCTCCTACAATGAGCAGTTCTTC
cdr3_aa: CASSLELSSYNEQFF

clone_size: NA
v_call: TRBV18
j_call: TRBJ2-3
d_call: NA
cdr3_nt: TGTGCCAGCTCACAAACCGCGGTCGATACGCAGTATTTT
cdr3_aa: CASSQTAVDTQYF

clone_size: NA
v_call: TRBV7-2
j_call: TRBJ1-4
d_call: TRBD1
cdr3_nt: TGTGCCAGCACCCAAACAGGGGGCCCCGATAATGAAAAACTGTTTTTT
cdr3_aa: CASTQTGGPDNEKLFF

clone_size: NA
v_call: TRBV13
j_call: TRBJ2-5
d_call: NA
cdr3_nt: TGTGCCAGCAGCCGGGCGGGGTTGCAAGAGACCCAGTACTTC
cdr3_aa: CASSRAGLQETQYF

clone_size: once
v_call: TRBV29-1
j_call: TRBJ2-1
d_call: NA
cdr3_nt: TGCAGCGTTGGGGGTAGGGAGAGCTCCTACAATGAGCAGTTCTTC
cdr3_aa: CSVGGRESSYNEQFF

clone_size: NA
v_call: TRBV7-2
j_call: TRBJ2-1
d_call: TRBD2
cdr3_nt: TGTGCCAGCAGCTTTAAGCGGGGTCGGTGGTTCTTC
cdr3_aa: CASSFKRGRWFF

clone_size: NA
v_call: TRBV6-5
j_call: TRBJ1-1
d_call: NA
cdr3_nt: TGTGCCAGCAGTTACAGGCGGGAGGGCACTGAAGCTTTCTTT
cdr3_aa: CASSYRREGTEAFF

clone_size: NA
v_call: TRBV10-1
j_call: TRBJ2-1
d_call: TRBD2
cdr3_nt: TGCGCCAGCAGTGCTCGGACTAGCGGGGAAGCCGTGAGGAATGAGCAGTTCTTC
cdr3_aa: CASSARTSGEAVRNEQFF

clone_size: NA
v_call: TRBV4-3
j_call: TRBJ2-3
d_call: TRBD2
cdr3_nt: TGCGCCAGCAGCCAAGGAGCTAGCGGGGACTCAGATACGCAGTATTTT
cdr3_aa: CASSQGASGDSDTQYF

clone_size: few
v_call: TRBV28
j_call: TRBJ1-5
d_call: NA
cdr3_nt: TGTGCCAGCAGCCCTGGAGGGCATAAGCTTGCGAGCAATCAGCCCCAGCATTTT
cdr3_aa: CASSPGGHKLASNQPQHF

clone_size: once
v_call: TRBV28
j_call: TRBJ2-7
d_call: NA
cdr3_nt: TGTGCCAGCAGTTTGGGGCAGGGTCTCTACGAGCAGTACTTC
cdr3_aa: CASSLGQGLYEQYF

clone_size: NA
v_call: TRBV19
j_call: TRBJ2-2
d_call: TRBD2
cdr3_nt: TGTGCCAGTAGTAGTCTAGCGGGAGGGCCAGTCACCGGGGAGCTGTTTTTT
cdr3_aa: CASSSLAGGPVTGELFF

clone_size: few
v_call: TRBV18
j_call: TRBJ2-2
d_call: TRBD1
cdr3_nt: TGTGCCAGCTCGCCCCCGGGACAGGCCACGGTCACCGGGGAGCTGTTTTTT
cdr3_aa: CASSPPGQATVTGELFF

clone_size: NA
v_call: TRBV7-9
j_call: TRBJ2-1
d_call: NA
cdr3_nt: TGTGCCAGCAGAAACAACAATGAGCAGTTCTTC
cdr3_aa: CASRNNNEQFF